The clone carrying this T cell receptor beta chain was observed a handful of times. The target antigen is unknown. The data were obtained in a study of cytotoxic CD8 clonotypes in ibrutinib-treated CLL. About the study: There were, on average, nearly 260,000 productive templates and 94,082 productive rearrangements per sample. Study-wide findings and caveats: Before falling back toward baseline at progression, clonality had risen at the time of ibrutinib response. Measured clonality at baseline was greater than in age-matched healthy donors and tracked with circulating CD8+ T-cell counts.

V dropped 5 bases and J dropped 9; count of bases not matched to a gene: 4. The CDR3 length is 12 residues. Germline assignment: CDR1 ENHRY and CDR2 SYGVKD. Profiling relied on immunoSEQ multiplex PCR, and the TCRdb table lists in-frame clones only, not all of them. The profile shows about 140,000 clones, about 80% of them singletons. The source material was PBMCs, sampled after 12 months of ibrutinib treatment. The chain couples TRBV10-3 to TRBJ2-1; 7 bases align to TRBD1. The clonotype comes from a human donor with chronic lymphocytic leukemia. The CDR3 coding sequence is TGTGCCATCAGTACAGGGGCTGGTGAGCAGTTCTTC. Amino acid sequence: CAISTGAGEQFF.